These T cell receptor beta chains were read from a single sample in a study of blood T cell repertoires in COVID-19. Only in-frame clones appear in the TCRdb table, and some are missing; sequencing was by immunoSEQ multiplex PCR. The sample has 90,000 to 100,000 clones; 80% to 85% are singletons. Sample: peripheral blood. Receptors were obtained from a man between 65 and 85 years old with active or convalescent COVID-19. Each CDR3 is given with its conserved first and last residue. D genes are given only for firm matches. Not every row has a clone size; where given, it reads once, few, many or a size class.

j_call v_call d_call clone_size cdr3_nt cdr3_aa
TRBJ2-3 TRBV15 NA NA TGTGCCACCAGCAGAACGGGGGGCCACCCAGATACGCAGTATTTT CATSRTGGHPDTQYF
TRBJ2-7 TRBV28 NA NA TGTGCCAGCAGTTCCCAGGGAGGCAGGCCGTGGGGCGAGCAGTACTTC CASSSQGGRPWGEQYF
TRBJ1-2 TRBV23-1 TRBD1 NA TGCGCCAGCAGTCAATCCAGGGACAGGGATGGCTACACCTTC CASSQSRDRDGYTF
TRBJ2-2 TRBV5-1 TRBD1 NA TGCGCCAGCAGCTTGACCGGGACAGGGTCGTACACCGGGGAGCTGTTTTTT CASSLTGTGSYTGELFF
TRBJ2-2 TRBV5-5 NA NA TGTGCCAGCAGCTTGGATGGGGCAGGGACCGGGGAGCTGTTTTTT CASSLDGAGTGELFF
TRBJ2-3 TRBV7-9 TRBD2 NA TGTGCCAGCAGCTCTTACAACCCGGGACTAGCGGGGGGTTGGGATACGCAGTATTTT CASSSYNPGLAGGWDTQYF
TRBJ1-4 TRBV7-2 NA NA TGTGCCAGCAGCTTATCTACAGGGAGTGAAAAACTGTTTTTT CASSLSTGSEKLFF
TRBJ1-2 TRBV7-2 TRBD1 once TGTGCCAGCAGCCCTTATTTCGGGACAGGCTATGGCTACACCTTC CASSPYFGTGYGYTF
TRBJ2-5 TRBV19 NA NA TGTGCCAGTAGTACGACCGGACAGTTGGGAGAGACCCAGTACTTC CASSTTGQLGETQYF
TRBJ2-5 TRBV14 NA NA TGTGCCAGCAGCCAAGATCAGGGCAGGGGAGAGACCCAGTACTTC CASSQDQGRGETQYF
TRBJ2-1 TRBV7-6 NA once TGTGCCAGCAGCTCGACAATCAATGAGCAGTTCTTC CASSSTINEQFF
TRBJ2-5 TRBV7-2 TRBD2 NA TGTGCCAGCAGCTCCTTAAGCGGGGGGAGAGAGACCCAGTACTTC CASSSLSGGRETQYF
TRBJ2-2 TRBV29-1 NA NA TGCAGCGGAGGGTCCACCGGGGAGCTGTTTTTT CSGGSTGELFF
TRBJ2-1 TRBV9 TRBD2 NA TGTGCCAGCAGCGCTAGCGGGGGGCCCGGGCTCGAGCAGTTCTTC CASSASGGPGLEQFF
TRBJ1-6 TRBV25-1 TRBD1 NA TGTGCCAGCAGTGCCGTCCCGGGACAGGGGTCCTATAATTCACCCCTCCACTTT CASSAVPGQGSYNSPLHF
TRBJ2-5 TRBV5-1 TRBD2 NA TGCGCCAGCAGCAAAGAGACTAGCGGGCGAGAGACCCAGTACTTC CASSKETSGRETQYF
TRBJ2-5 TRBV10-3 TRBD1 NA TGTGCCATCAGTGAGCCAGGGGGTGGGGCACAAGGGACCCAGTACTTC CAISEPGGGAQGTQYF
TRBJ2-6 TRBV6-5 NA NA TGTGCCAGCAGTTACCTTAGCTCTGGGGCCAACGTCCTGACTTTC CASSYLSSGANVLTF
TRBJ1-2 TRBV19 TRBD1 NA TGTGCCACGTCTTTGACAGGGAACTATGGCTACACCTTC CATSLTGNYGYTF
TRBJ1-5 TRBV28 NA NA TGTGCCAGCAACAGGGCGATTCAGCCCCAGCATTTT CASNRAIQPQHF
TRBJ1-1 TRBV19 TRBD1 NA TGTGCCAGTAGTCCGGACAGGAGGACTGAAGCTTTCTTT CASSPDRRTEAFF
TRBJ2-5 TRBV11-2 TRBD2 NA TGTGCCAGCAGCTCTTCACTAGCGGGGGGGCAAGAGACCCAGTACTTC CASSSSLAGGQETQYF
TRBJ2-2 TRBV9 TRBD2 NA TGTGCCAGCAGCGCCGGGACTAGCGGAGACACCGGGGAGCTGTTTTTT CASSAGTSGDTGELFF
TRBJ1-1 TRBV4-3 NA few TGCGCCAGCAGCCAAGATCTGGGATCGGGGAGTGTGAACACTGAAGCTTTCTTT CASSQDLGSGSVNTEAFF
TRBJ1-1 TRBV19 NA NA TGTGCCACCTCATCCCTGCCGGGACGGGACTACTTTAACACTGAAGCTTTCTTT CATSSLPGRDYFNTEAFF
TRBJ2-1 TRBV5-1 TRBD2 NA TGCGCCAGCAGCTTGGGCAGCGGGGGGGCTTCTGAGCAGTTCTTC CASSLGSGGASEQFF
TRBJ2-7 TRBV6-5 TRBD1 NA TGTGCCAGCAGCGGACAGGTTGCCTGGGAATACGAGCAGTACTTC CASSGQVAWEYEQYF
TRBJ2-6 TRBV6-2/TRBV6-3 TRBD1 NA TGTGCCAGCAGTTACTTCGGGACAGGGAGCTCTGGGGCCAACGTCCTGACTTTC CASSYFGTGSSGANVLTF
TRBJ1-6 TRBV2 NA NA TGTGCCATCTTGAGGGAAAAGGGTTCACCCCTCCACTTT CAILREKGSPLHF
TRBJ2-2 TRBV11-3 NA once TGTGCCAGCAGCTTAACCGGGGGACTCACCGGGGAGCTGTTTTTT CASSLTGGLTGELFF
TRBJ2-2 TRBV3-1/TRBV3-2 NA once TGTGCCAGCAGCCAAACTAACGCGAACACCGGGGAGCTGTTTTTT CASSQTNANTGELFF
TRBJ1-1 TRBV2 NA NA TGTGCCAGCAGTGGACAGAGGAACACTGAAGCTTTCTTT CASSGQRNTEAFF
TRBJ1-3 TRBV28 NA few TGTGCCAGCAGTTTAGTTCTGGTTTCGGCTTTTCGGGACTCTGGAAACACCATATATTTT CASSLVLVSAFRDSGNTIYF
TRBJ1-5 TRBV6-5 TRBD1 NA TGTGCCAGCAGACAGGGGCAGGGTCAGCCCCAGCATTTT CASRQGQGQPQHF
TRBJ2-3 TRBV7-9 NA once TGTGCCAGCAGCTGGACAGCTAGCACAGATACGCAGTATTTT CASSWTASTDTQYF
TRBJ2-5 TRBV5-1 TRBD2 NA TGCGCCAGCAGCAGGGGTAGCGGGGGGGCAGAGACCCAGTACTTC CASSRGSGGAETQYF